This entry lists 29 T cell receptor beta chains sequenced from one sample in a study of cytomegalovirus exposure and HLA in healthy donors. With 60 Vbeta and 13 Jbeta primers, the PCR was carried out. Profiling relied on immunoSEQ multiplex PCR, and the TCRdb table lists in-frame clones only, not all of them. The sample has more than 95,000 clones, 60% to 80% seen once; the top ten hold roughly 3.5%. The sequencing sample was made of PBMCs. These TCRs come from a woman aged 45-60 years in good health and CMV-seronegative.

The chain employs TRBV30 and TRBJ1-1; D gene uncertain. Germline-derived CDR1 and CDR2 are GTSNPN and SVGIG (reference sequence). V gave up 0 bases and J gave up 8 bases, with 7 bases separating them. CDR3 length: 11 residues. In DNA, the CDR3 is TGTGCCTGGAGTGTAGCGGCCGAAGCTTTCTTT. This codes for CAWSVAAEAFF.

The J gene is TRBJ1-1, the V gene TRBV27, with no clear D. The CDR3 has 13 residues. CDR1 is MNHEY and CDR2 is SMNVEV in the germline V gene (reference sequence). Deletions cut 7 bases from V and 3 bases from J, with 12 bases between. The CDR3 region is CASNLADHTEAFF. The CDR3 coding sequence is TGTGCCAGCAATTTGGCAGATCACACTGAAGCTTTCTTT.

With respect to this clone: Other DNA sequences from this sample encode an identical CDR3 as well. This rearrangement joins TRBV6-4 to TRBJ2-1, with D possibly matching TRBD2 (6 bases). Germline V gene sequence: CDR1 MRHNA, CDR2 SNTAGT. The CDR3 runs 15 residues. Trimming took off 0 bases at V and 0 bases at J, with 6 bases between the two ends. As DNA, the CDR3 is TGTGCCAGCAGTGACTCTAGCGGCTCCTACAATGAGCAGTTCTTC. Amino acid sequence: CASSDSSGSYNEQFF.

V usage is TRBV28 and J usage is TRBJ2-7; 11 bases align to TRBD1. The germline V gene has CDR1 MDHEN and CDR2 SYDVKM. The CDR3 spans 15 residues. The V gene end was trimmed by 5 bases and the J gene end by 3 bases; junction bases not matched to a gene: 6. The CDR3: CASSTGGTGGYEQYF. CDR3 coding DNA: TGTGCCAGCAGTACAGGCGGGACAGGGGGCTACGAGCAGTACTTC.

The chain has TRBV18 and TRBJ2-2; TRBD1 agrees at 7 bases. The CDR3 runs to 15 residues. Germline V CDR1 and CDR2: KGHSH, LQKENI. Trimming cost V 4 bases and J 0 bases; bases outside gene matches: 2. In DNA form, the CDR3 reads TGTGCCAGCTCACAGGGGGCTACGAACACCGGGGAGCTGTTTTTT. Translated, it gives CASSQGATNTGELFF.

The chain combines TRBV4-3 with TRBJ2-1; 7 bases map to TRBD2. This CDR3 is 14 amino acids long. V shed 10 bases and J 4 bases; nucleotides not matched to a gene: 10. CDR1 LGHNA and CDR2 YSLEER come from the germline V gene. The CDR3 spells CATGETRGYNEQFF. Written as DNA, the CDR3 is TGCGCCACAGGAGAGACGCGGGGGTACAATGAGCAGTTCTTC.

The DNA for the CDR3 is TGTGCCAGCAGTCTGGACAGGGGGCGATGGGACACTGAAGCTTTCTTT. It yields the protein CASSLDRGRWDTEAFF. V usage is TRBV27 and J usage is TRBJ1-1, with TRBD1 matching over 11 bases. J lost 3 bases, V lost 5 bases, and 8 bases had no gene match. Germline values: CDR1 MNHEY, CDR2 SMNVEV (reference sequence). The CDR3 consists of 16 residues.

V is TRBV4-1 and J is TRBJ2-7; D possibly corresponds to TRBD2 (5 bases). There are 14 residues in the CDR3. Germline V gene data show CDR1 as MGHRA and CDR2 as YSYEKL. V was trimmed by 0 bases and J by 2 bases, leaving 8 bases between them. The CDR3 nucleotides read TGCGCCAGCAGCCAAGAAAAGGAGGCCTACGAGCAGTACTTC. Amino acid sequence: CASSQEKEAYEQYF.

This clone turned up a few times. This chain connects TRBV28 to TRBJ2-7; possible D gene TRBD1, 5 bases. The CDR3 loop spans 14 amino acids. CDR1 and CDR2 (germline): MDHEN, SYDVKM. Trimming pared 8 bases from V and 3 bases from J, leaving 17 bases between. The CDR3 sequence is CASAIQATVYEQYF. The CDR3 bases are TGTGCCAGCGCGATTCAAGCGACAGTCTACGAGCAGTACTTC.

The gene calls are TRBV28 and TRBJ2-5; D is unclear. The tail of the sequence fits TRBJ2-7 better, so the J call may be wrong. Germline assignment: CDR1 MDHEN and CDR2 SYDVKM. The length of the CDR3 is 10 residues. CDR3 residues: CASSRYEQYF. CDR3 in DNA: TGTGCCAGCAGTCGCTACGAGCAGTACTTC.

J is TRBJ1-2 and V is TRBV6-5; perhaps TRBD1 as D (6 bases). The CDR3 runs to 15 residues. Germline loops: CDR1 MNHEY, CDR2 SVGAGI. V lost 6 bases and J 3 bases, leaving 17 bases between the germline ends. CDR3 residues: CASRPPTGLYYGYTF. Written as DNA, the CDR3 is TGTGCCAGCAGACCTCCGACAGGCCTCTACTATGGCTACACCTTC.

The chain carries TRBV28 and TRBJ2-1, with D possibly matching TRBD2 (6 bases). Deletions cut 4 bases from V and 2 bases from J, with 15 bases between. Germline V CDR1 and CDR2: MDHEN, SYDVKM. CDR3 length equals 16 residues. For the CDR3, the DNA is TGTGCCAGCAGTTCAACGTTAGGAGGGACCTACAATGAGCAGTTCTTC. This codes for CASSSTLGGTYNEQFF.

The CDR3, as DNA: TGTGCTAGTGGTTTGATCCCGGGACAGGGTTTCTACAATGAGCAGTTCTTC. This gives the protein CASGLIPGQGFYNEQFF. The J gene is TRBJ2-1, the V gene TRBV12-5, with 9 nucleotides matching TRBD1. The CDR3 length is 17 residues. V lost 2 bases, J lost 3 bases, and 8 bases stayed unmatched. Germline V gives CDR1 LGHNT, CDR2 FRNRAP.

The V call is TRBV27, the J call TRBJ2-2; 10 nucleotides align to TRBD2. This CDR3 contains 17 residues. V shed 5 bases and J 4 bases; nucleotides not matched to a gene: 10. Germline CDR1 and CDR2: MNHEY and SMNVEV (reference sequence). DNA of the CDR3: TGTGCCAGCAGTCCGACGAGCGGGAGGGGGGTCACCGGGGAGCTGTTTTTT. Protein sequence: CASSPTSGRGVTGELFF.

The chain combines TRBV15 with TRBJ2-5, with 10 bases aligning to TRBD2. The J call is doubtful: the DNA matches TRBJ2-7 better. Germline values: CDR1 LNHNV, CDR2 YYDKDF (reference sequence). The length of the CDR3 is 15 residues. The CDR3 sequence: CATSTRLAGANEQYF. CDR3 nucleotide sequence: TGTGCCACCAGCACCAGGCTAGCGGGGGCCAACGAGCAGTACTTC.

The CDR3 region has the DNA TGTGCCTGGGAATCTGGGCAGGGGGTGCCCGGGGAGCTGTTTTTT. Translated, it gives CAWESGQGVPGELFF. The genes are TRBV30 and TRBJ2-2, with 7 positions matching TRBD1. This CDR3 has 15 amino acids. CDR1 GTSNPN and CDR2 SVGIG come from the germline V gene (reference sequence). V lost 5 bases and J lost 6; bases outside the gene matches: 12.

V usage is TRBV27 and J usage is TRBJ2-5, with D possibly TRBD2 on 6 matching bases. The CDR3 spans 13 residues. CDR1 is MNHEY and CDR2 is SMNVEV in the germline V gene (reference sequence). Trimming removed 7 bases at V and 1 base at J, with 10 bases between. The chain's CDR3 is CASMTRAQETQYF. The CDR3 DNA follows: TGTGCCAGCATGACTAGGGCCCAAGAGACCCAGTACTTC.

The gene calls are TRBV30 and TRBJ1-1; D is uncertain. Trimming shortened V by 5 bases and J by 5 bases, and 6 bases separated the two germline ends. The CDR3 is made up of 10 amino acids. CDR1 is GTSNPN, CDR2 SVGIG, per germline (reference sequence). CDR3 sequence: CAWGRTEAFF. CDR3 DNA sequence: TGTGCCTGGGGGAGGACTGAAGCTTTCTTT.

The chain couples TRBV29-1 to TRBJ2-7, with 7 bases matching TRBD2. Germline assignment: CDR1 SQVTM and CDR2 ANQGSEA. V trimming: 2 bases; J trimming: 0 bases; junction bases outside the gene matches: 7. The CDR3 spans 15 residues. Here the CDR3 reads CSVELADRSSYEQYF. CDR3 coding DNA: TGCAGCGTTGAACTAGCGGACCGTTCCTCCTACGAGCAGTACTTC.

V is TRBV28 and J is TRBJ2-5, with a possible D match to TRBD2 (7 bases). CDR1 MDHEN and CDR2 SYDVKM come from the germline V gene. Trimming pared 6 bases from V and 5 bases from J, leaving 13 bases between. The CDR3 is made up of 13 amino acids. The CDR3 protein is CASRPGGRETQYF. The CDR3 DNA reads TGTGCCAGCAGACCCGGGGGGCGGGAGACCCAGTACTTC.

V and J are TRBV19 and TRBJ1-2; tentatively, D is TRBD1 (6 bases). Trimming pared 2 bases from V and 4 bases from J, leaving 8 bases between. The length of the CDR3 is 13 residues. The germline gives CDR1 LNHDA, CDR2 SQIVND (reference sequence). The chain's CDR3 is CASSIQGLYGYTF. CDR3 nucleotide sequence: TGTGCCAGTAGTATACAGGGGCTCTATGGCTACACCTTC.

Here the CDR3 DNA reads TGTGCCAGTAGTCAGGCGGGGGGGCTTGGGACCCAGTACTTC. It specifies CASSQAGGLGTQYF. The chain has TRBV19 and TRBJ2-5; 9 bases align to TRBD2. The ends lost 5 bases at V and 7 bases at J; junction bases unmatched: 8. The CDR3 is made up of 14 amino acids. Per the germline V gene, CDR1 is LNHDA and CDR2 is SQIVND (reference sequence).

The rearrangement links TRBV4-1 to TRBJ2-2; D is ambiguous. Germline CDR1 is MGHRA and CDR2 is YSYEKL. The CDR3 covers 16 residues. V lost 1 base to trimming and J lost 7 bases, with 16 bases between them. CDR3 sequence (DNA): TGCGCCAGCAGCCAAGTATCGGCAGGTCTCAGCGGGGAGCTGTTTTTT. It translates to CASSQVSAGLSGELFF.

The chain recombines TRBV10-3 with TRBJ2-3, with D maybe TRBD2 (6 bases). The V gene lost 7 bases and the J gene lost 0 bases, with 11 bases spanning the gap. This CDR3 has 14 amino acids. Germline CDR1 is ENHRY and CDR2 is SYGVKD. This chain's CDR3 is CAINPGTSTDTQYF. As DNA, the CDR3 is TGTGCCATCAACCCCGGGACTAGCACAGATACGCAGTATTTT.

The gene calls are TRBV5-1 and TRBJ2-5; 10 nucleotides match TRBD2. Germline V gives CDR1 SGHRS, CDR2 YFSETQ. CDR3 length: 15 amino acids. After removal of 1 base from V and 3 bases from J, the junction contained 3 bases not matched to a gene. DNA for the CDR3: TGCGCCAGCAGCTTGTCTAGCGGGAGAGAAGAGACCCAGTACTTC. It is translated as CASSLSSGREETQYF.

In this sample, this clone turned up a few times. CDR3 nucleotide sequence: TGTGCCAGCAGCCCCCAAACCCTTTGGAGCTCTGGGGCCAACGTCCTGACTTTC. This sequence encodes CASSPQTLWSSGANVLTF. The chain has TRBV28 and TRBJ2-6; D not resolved. The germline V and J ends were trimmed by 6 bases and 0 bases, with 18 bases remaining between them. Germline-derived CDR1 and CDR2 are MDHEN and SYDVKM. The CDR3 spans 18 residues.

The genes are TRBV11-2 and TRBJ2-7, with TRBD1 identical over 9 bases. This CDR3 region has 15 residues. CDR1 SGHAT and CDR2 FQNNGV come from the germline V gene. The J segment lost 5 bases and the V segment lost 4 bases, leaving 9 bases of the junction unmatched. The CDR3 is CASSSIVTGGDEQYF. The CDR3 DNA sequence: TGTGCCAGCAGCTCCATAGTTACAGGGGGCGACGAGCAGTACTTC.

DNA of the CDR3: TGTGCCAGCAGCTTAGCAGGGGACTATGGCTACACCTTC. It is translated as CASSLAGDYGYTF. V gene TRBV7-2 combines with J gene TRBJ1-2; tentative D call: TRBD1 (5 bases). Between the trimmed V and J ends, which lost 0 bases and 3 bases, there was a span of 5 bases. Germline V lookup: CDR1 SGHTA, CDR2 FQGNSA. The CDR3 has 13 residues. The full variable domain, with the rest looked up from reference TRBV7-2 and TRBJ1-2, is GAGVSQSPSNKVTEKGKDVELRCDPISGHTALYWYRQSLGQGLEFLIYFQGNSAPDKSGLPSDRFSAERTGGSVSTLTIQRTQQEDSAVYLCASSLAGDYGYTFGSGTRLTVV.

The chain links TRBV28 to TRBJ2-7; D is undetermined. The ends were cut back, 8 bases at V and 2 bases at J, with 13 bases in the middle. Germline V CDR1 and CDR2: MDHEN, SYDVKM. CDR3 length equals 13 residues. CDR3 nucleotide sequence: TGTGCCAGCTCCCCTGGCAGGCCCTACGAGCAGTACTTC. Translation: CASSPGRPYEQYF.